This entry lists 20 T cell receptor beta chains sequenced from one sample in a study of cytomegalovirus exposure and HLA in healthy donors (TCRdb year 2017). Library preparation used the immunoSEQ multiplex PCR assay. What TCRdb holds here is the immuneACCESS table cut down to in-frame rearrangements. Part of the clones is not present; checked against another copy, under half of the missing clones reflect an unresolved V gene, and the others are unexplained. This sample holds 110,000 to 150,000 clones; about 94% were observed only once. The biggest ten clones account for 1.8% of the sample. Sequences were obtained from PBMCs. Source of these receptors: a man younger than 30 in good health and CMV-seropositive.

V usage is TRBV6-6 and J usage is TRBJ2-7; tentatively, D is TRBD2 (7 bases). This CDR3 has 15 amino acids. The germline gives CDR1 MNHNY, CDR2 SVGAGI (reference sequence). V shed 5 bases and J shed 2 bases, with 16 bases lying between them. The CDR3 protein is CASSPGRGVPYEQYF. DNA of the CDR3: TGTGCCAGCAGTCCTGGGAGGGGGGTGCCCTACGAGCAGTACTTC.

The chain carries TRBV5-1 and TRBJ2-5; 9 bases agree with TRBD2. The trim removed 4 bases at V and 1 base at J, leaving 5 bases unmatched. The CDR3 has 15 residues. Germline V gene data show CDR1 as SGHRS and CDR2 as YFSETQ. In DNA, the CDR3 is TGCGCCAGCAGCGCAGATAGCGGGAGCCAAGAGACCCAGTACTTC. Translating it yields CASSADSGSQETQYF.

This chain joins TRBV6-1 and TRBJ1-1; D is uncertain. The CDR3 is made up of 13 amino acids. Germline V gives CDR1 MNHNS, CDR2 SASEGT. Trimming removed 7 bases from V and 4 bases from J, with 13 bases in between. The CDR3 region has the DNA TGTGCCAGCAATGTGGGAGGGTTCACTGAAGCTTTCTTT. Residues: CASNVGGFTEAFF.

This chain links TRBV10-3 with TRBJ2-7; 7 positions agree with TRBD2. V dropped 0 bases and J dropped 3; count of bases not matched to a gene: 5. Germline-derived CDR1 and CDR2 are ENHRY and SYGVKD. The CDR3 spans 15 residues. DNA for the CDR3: TGTGCCATCAGTGAGTCCACCGGACTAGTCTACGAGCAGTACTTC. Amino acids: CAISESTGLVYEQYF.

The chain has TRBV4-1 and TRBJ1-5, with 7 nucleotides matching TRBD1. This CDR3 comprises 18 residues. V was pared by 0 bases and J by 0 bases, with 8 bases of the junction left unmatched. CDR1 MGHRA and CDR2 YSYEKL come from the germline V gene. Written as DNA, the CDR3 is TGCGCCAGCAGCCAAGACCCGGACAGGTCCTATAGCAATCAGCCCCAGCATTTT. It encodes CASSQDPDRSYSNQPQHF.

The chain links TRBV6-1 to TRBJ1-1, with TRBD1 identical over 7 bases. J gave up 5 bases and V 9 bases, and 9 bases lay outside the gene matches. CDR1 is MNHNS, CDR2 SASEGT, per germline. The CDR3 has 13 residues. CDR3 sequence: CASKKAGGTEAFF. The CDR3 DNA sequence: TGTGCCAGTAAAAAAGCAGGGGGGACTGAAGCTTTCTTT.

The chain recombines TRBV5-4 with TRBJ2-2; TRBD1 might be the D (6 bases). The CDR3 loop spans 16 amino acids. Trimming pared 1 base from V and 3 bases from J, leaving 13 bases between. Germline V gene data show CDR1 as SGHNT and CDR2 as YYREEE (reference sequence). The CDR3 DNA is TGTGCCAGCAGCTTGTCCTACAGGGACGACACCGGGGAGCTGTTTTTT. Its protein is CASSLSYRDDTGELFF. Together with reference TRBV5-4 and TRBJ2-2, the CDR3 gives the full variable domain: ETGVTQSPTHLIKTRGQQVTLRCSSQSGHNTVSWYQQALGQGPQFIFQYYREEENGRGNFPPRFSGLQFPNYSSELNVNALELDDSALYLCASSLSYRDDTGELFFGEGSRLTVL.

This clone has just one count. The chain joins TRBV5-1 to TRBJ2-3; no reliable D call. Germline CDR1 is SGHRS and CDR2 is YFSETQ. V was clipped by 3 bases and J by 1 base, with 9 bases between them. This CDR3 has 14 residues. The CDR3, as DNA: TGCGCCAGCAGCTCACAGTCAGGCACAGATACGCAGTATTTT. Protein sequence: CASSSQSGTDTQYF.

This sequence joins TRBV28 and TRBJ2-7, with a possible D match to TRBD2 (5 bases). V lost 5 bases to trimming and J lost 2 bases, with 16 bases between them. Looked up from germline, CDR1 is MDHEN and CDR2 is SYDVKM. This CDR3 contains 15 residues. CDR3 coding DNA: TGTGCCAGCAGTCCCTTCCGGGATGGGGCCTACGAGCAGTACTTC. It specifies CASSPFRDGAYEQYF.

Here the CDR3 DNA reads TGCGCCAGCAGCTTGATCCTAGCGGGAGGGCCGAGTGGGTACGAGCAGTACTTC. This sequence encodes CASSLILAGGPSGYEQYF. The V call is TRBV5-1, the J call TRBJ2-7, with 12 bases that match TRBD2. From germline, CDR1 is SGHRS and CDR2 YFSETQ. The trim removed 1 base at V and 4 bases at J, leaving 12 bases unmatched. The CDR3 has 18 residues. Looking up the rest from reference TRBV5-1 and TRBJ2-7 gives the full variable domain: KAGVTQTPRYLIKTRGQQVTLSCSPISGHRSVSWYQQTPGQGLQFLFEYFSETQRNKGNFPGRFSGRQFSNSRSEMNVSTLELGDSALYLCASSLILAGGPSGYEQYFGPGTRLTVT.

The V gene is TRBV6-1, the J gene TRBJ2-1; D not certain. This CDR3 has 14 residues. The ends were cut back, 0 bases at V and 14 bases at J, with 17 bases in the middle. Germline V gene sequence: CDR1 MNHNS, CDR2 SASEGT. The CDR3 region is CASSEALNGLVKFF. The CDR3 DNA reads TGTGCCAGCAGTGAAGCGCTTAACGGGTTGGTCAAGTTCTTC.

The CDR3 reads CASSQGTSGRVAHTGELFF. DNA for the CDR3: TGCGCCAGCAGCCAGGGGACTAGCGGGAGGGTCGCACACACCGGGGAGCTGTTTTTT. V usage is TRBV4-1 and J usage is TRBJ2-2; 16 positions match TRBD2. The CDR3 consists of 19 residues. Germline V gives CDR1 MGHRA, CDR2 YSYEKL. V trimming: 3 bases; J trimming: 3 bases; junction bases outside the gene matches: 7.

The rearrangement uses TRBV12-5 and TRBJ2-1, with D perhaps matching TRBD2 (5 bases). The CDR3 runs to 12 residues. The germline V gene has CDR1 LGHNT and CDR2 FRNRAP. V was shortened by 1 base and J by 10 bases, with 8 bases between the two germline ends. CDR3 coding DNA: TGTGCTAGTGGTTTGGGGAGGACGGAGCAGTTCTTC. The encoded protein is CASGLGRTEQFF.

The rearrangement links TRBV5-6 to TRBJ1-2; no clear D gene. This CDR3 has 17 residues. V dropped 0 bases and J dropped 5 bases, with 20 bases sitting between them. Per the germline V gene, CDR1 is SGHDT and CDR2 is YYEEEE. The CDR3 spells CASSLEEGRWAKYGYTF. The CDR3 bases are TGTGCCAGCAGCTTGGAAGAAGGGAGGTGGGCAAAGTATGGCTACACCTTC.

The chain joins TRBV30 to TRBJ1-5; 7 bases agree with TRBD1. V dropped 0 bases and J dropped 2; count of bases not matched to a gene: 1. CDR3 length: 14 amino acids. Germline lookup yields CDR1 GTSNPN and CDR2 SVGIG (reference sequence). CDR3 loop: CAWSVGQGNQPQHF. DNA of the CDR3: TGTGCCTGGAGTGTCGGACAGGGCAATCAGCCCCAGCATTTT.

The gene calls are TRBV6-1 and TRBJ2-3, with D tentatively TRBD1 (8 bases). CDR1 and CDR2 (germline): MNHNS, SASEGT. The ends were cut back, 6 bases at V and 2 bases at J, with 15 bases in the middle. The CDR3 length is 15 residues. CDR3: CASSAQGGNTDTQYF. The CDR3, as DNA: TGTGCCAGCAGCGCACAGGGGGGGAACACAGATACGCAGTATTTT.

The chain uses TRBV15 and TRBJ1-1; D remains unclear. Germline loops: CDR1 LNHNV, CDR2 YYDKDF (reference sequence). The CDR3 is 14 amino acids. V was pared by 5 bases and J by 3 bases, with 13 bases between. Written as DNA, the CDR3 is TGTGCCACCAGCGATCGCCTAGGTCACACTGAAGCTTTCTTT. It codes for CATSDRLGHTEAFF.

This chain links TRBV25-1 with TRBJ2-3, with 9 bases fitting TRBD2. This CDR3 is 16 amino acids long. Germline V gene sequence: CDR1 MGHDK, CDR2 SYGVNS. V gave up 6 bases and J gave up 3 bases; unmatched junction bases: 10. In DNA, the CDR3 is TGTGCCAGCAGGCCTCGGGGTAGCGGGAGAACAGATACGCAGTATTTT. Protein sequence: CASRPRGSGRTDTQYF.

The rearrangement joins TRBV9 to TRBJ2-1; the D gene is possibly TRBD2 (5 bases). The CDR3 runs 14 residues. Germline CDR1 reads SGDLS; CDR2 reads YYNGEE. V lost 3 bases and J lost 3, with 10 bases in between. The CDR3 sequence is CASSAPGIYNEQFF. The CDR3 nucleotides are TGTGCCAGCAGCGCACCCGGGATCTACAATGAGCAGTTCTTC.

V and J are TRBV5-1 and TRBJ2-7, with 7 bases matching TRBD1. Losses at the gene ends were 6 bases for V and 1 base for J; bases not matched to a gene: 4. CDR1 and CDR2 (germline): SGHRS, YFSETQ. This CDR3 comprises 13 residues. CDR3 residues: CASNRDSSYEQYF. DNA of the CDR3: TGCGCCAGCAATCGGGACAGTTCCTACGAGCAGTACTTC.